This T cell receptor (beta chain) was found in a study of shared clonotypes between healthy human individuals. Sequenced by immunoSEQ multiplex PCR; TCRdb stores in-frame clones only, minus some. Among roughly 400,000 clones, 90% to 98% were seen once, and the ten largest hold approximately 0.3%. This clone was observed a handful of times. CDR3 length equals 14 residues. The germline gives CDR1 SGHRS, CDR2 YFSETQ. V was shortened by 4 bases and J by 3 bases, with 13 bases between the two germline ends. The genes are TRBV5-1 and TRBJ1-1; D unclear. The clonotype was recovered from a man aged 30-40 years in good health. The specimen was memory CD8+ T cells sorted from blood. Subset indicated: CD45RO+ cells pooled with CCR7-negative TemRA cells. DNA for the CDR3: TGCGCCAGCAGCCCCATTGGCGGATACACTGAAGCTTTCTTT. It yields the protein CASSPIGGYTEAFF.